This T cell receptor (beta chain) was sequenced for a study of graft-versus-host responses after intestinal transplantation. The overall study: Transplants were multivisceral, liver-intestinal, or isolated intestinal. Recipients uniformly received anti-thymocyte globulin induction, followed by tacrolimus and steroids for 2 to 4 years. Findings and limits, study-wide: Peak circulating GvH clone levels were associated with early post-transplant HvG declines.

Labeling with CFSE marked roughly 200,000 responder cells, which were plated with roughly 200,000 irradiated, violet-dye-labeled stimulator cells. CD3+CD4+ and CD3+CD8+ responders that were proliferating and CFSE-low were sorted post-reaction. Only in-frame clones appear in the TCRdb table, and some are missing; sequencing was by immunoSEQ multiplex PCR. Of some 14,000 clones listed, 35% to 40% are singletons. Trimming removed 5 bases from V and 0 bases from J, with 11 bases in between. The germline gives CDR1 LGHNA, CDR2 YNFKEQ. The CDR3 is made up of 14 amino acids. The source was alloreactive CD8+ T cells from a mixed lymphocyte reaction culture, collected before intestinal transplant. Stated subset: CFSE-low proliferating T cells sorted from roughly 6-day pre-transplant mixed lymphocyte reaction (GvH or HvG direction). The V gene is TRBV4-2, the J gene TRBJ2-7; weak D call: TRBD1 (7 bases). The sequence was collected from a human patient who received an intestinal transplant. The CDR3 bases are TGTGCCAGCAGCTGGCGGGACAGCTCCTACGAGCAGTACTTC. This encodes CASSWRDSSYEQYF.